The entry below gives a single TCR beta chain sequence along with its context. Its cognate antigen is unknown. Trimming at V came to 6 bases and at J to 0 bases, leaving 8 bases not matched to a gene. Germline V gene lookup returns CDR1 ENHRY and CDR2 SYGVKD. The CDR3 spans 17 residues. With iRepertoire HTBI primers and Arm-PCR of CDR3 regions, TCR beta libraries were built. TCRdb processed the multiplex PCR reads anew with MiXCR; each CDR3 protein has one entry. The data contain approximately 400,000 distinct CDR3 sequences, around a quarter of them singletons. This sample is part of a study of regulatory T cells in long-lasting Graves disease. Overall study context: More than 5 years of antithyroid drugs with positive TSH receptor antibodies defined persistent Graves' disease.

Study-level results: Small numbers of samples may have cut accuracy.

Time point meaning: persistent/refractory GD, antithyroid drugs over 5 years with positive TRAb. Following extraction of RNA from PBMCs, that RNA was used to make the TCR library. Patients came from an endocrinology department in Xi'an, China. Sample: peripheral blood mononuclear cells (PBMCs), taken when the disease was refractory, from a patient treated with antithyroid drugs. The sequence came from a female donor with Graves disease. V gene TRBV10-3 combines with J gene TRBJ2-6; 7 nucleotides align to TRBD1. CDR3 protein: CAIRKGTDISGANVLTF. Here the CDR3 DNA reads TGTGCCATCAGGAAAGGGACAGACATCTCTGGGGCCAACGTCCTGACTTTC.